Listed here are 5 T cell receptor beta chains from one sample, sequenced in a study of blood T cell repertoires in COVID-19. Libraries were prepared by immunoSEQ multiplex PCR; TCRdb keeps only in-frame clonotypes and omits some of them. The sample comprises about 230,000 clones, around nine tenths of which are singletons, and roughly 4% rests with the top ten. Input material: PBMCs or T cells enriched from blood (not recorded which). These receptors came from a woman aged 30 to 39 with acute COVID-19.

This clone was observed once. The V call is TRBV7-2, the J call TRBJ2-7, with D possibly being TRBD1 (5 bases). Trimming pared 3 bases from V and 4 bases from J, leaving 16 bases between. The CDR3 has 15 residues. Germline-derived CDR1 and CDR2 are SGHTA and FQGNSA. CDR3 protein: CASSFRTTSYYEQYF. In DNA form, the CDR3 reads TGTGCCAGCAGCTTCAGGACAACAAGCTATTACGAGCAGTACTTC.

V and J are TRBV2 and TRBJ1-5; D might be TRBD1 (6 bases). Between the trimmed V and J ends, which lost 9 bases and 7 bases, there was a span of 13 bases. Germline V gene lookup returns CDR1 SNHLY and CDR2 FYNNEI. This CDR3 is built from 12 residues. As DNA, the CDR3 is TGTGCCAGTCACAGGGCCGGGCAGCCCCAGCATTTT. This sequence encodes CASHRAGQPQHF.

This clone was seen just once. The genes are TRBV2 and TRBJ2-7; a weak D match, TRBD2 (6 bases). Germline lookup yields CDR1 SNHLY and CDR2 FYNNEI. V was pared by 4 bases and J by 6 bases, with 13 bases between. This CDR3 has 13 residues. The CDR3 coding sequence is TGTGCCAGCAGTGCAAAGGGGACTTCCGAGCAGTACTTC. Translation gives CASSAKGTSEQYF.

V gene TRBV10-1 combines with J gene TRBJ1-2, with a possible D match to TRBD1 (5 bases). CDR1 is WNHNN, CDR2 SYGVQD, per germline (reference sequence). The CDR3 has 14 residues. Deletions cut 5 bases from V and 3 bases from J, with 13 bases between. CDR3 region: CASSKTGLYYGYTF. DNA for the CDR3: TGCGCCAGCAGTAAAACAGGTCTATACTATGGCTACACCTTC.

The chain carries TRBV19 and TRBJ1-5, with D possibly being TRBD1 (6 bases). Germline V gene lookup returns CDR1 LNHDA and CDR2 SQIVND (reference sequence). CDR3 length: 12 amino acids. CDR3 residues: CAGGGWDQPQHF. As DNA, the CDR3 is TGTGCGGGAGGGGGTTGGGATCAGCCCCAGCATTTT.